This T cell receptor beta chain was observed in a study of blood T cell repertoires in COVID-19. Measured with immunoSEQ multiplex PCR; TCRdb has only the in-frame clones, and not every one. The sample consists of under 250,000 clones, 80% to 90% of them appearing once. CDR1 and CDR2 from the germline V gene are SGHRS and YFSETQ. This CDR3 region has 15 residues. J was trimmed by 3 bases and V by 4 bases; bases with no gene match: 6. Patients of the Seattle cohort, enrolled during active infection, were followed longitudinally. Sequenced: peripheral blood. V gene TRBV5-1 combines with J gene TRBJ1-1; 10 positions match TRBD1. The TCR comes from a man aged 45 to 65 with COVID-19, enrolled during active disease. CDR3 in DNA: TGCGCCAGCAGCCCGGACAGGGGGGCGGACACTGAAGCTTTCTTT. This codes for CASSPDRGADTEAFF.